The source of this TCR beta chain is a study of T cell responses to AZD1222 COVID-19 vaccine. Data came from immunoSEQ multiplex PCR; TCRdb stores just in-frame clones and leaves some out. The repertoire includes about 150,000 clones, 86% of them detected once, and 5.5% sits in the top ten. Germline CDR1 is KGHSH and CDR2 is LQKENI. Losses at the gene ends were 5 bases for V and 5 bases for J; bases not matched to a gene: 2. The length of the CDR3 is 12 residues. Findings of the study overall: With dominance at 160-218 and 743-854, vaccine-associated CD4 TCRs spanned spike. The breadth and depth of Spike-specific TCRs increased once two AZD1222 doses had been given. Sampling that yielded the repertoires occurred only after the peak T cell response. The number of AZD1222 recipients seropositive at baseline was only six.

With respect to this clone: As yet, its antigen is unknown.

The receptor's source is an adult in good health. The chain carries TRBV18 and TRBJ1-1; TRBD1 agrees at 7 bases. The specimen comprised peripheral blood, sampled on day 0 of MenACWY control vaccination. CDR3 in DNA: TGTGCCAGCTCAGACAGGGTAACTGAAGCTTTCTTT. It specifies CASSDRVTEAFF.